The rows below give T cell receptor beta chains drawn from one sample of a study of Graves' ophthalmopathy and Graves' hyperthyroidism. TCRdb called the multiplex PCR reads again in MiXCR, with one record for every CDR3 protein. The table has under 250,000 distinct CDR3 sequences, roughly 21% seen once; the top ten hold approximately 40%. The sequencing sample was made of peripheral blood. These receptors originate from a woman in her 50s with Graves' ophthalmopathy. The CDR3 runs from the conserved cysteine through the conserved F or W. A D gene is named only where the DNA matches it firmly. The size entry is marked missing in some rows and otherwise reads once, few, many or a size class.

>TRBV10-3|TRBJ2-7|-|many
TGTGCCATCAATGGACCCCTGGGGTACGAGCAGTACTTC
CAINGPLGYEQYF
>TRBV27|TRBJ2-6|-|many
TGTGCCAGCAGTAACTCTGGGGCCAACGTCCTGACTTTC
CASSNSGANVLTF
>TRBV27|TRBJ1-1|-|many
TGTGCCAGCATAGCAATCGACACTGAAGCTTTCTTT
CASIAIDTEAFF
>TRBV27|TRBJ1-6|TRBD1|many
TGTGCCAGCAGTTCGGGACAGGCCCGCAGTGGTTCACCCCTCCACTTT
CASSSGQARSGSPLHF
>TRBV6-5|TRBJ2-7|-|medium-sized
TGTGCCACCAACGACAAGCTTACCTACGAGCAGTACTTC
CATNDKLTYEQYF
>TRBV12-3/TRBV12-4|TRBJ1-5|-|many
TGTGCCAGCAGTTTCGAGGGCTCCTATCAGCCCCAGCATTTT
CASSFEGSYQPQHF
>TRBV28|TRBJ2-7|TRBD2|once
TGTGCCAGCAGCTATAACTATGGTGCAGCGGGAGGACCCGAGCAGTACTTC
CASSYNYGAAGGPEQYF
>TRBV13|TRBJ1-5|-|many
TGTGCCAGCAGCTTAGGCCAGCAAAATCAGCCCCAGCATTTT
CASSLGQQNQPQHF
>TRBV27|TRBJ2-7|-|-
TGTGCCAGCAGTTTATCGACTAACTCCTACGAGCAGTACTTC
CASSLSTNSYEQYF
>TRBV7-2|TRBJ1-2|-|many
TGTGCCAGCAGCCTCGGAGGGGTCTATGGCTACACCTTC
CASSLGGVYGYTF
>TRBV20-1|TRBJ1-6|-|many
TGCAGTGCTAGGCTCGGGGATTCACCCCTCCACTTT
CSARLGDSPLHF
>TRBV19|TRBJ1-2|-|-
TGTGCCAGTAGTATAAATGCAATCTATGGCTACACCTTC
CASSINAIYGYTF
>TRBV28|TRBJ2-7|-|many
TGTGCCAGCAGTTTTTTGGGGGCCGAGCAGTACTTC
CASSFLGAEQYF
>TRBV10-3|TRBJ2-7|TRBD2|many
TGTGCCATCAGTGAGCTAGCGGGGAACTACGAGCAGTACTTC
CAISELAGNYEQYF
>TRBV27|TRBJ2-7|TRBD2|-
TGTGCCAGCAGTCTTACGGGGACTAGCGGGAGTTCCTACGAGCAGTACTTC
CASSLTGTSGSSYEQYF
>TRBV19|TRBJ1-1|-|-
TGTGCCAGTAGTATATGGCGGGGGAACACTGAAGCTTTCTTT
CASSIWRGNTEAFF
>TRBV5-1|TRBJ2-5|TRBD2|many
TGCGCCAGCAGCTTTGGACTAGCGGTGTACCAAGAGACCCAGTACTTC
CASSFGLAVYQETQYF
>TRBV24-1|TRBJ2-5|-|-
TGTGCCACCAGTGAACTACGGGAGATCCTGTACCAAGAGACCCAGTACTTC
CATSELREILYQETQYF
>TRBV4-1|TRBJ1-5|-|many
TGCGCCAGCAGCCGAGAGAGGTCCAATCAGCCCCAGCATTTT
CASSRERSNQPQHF
>TRBV19|TRBJ2-7|TRBD2|many
TGTGCCAGTAGTATGGCGGGAGGGACCTACGAGCAGTACTTC
CASSMAGGTYEQYF
>TRBV7-3|TRBJ2-5|-|many
TGTGCCAGCAGCCCCGGCGTATTAAAGAAAGAGACCCAGTACTTC
CASSPGVLKKETQYF
>TRBV2|TRBJ1-5|TRBD1|many
TGTGCCAGCAGTGTATCAGGGGGCAAATTTCAGCCCCAGCATTTT
CASSVSGGKFQPQHF
>TRBV28|TRBJ2-2|-|many
TGTGCCAGCAGTGTGGACAGAAGAACCGGGGAGCTGTTTTTT
CASSVDRRTGELFF
>TRBV2|TRBJ1-2|-|few
TGTGCCAGCAGGTTGGGGGCCACTCCGGGGGGCTACACCTTC
CASRLGATPGGYTF
>TRBV27|TRBJ1-2|TRBD1|many
TGTGCCAGCAGTCGAAACCTTGACAGGGATTATGGCTACACCTTC
CASSRNLDRDYGYTF
>TRBV19|TRBJ1-5|TRBD1|many
TGTGCCAGTAGTCCTACAGGGGGAAGTCAGCCCCAGCATTTT
CASSPTGGSQPQHF
>TRBV20-1|TRBJ1-1|-|many
TGCAGTGCTCCAGAAAGCCGGAGGGGGAACACTGAAGCTTTCTTT
CSAPESRRGNTEAFF
>TRBV4-1|TRBJ1-5|TRBD1|many
TGCGCCAGCAGCGGGCGGGACAGGGGAATTGTATCCCAGCATTTT
CASSGRDRGIVSQHF
>TRBV12-5|TRBJ1-3|-|many
TGTGCTAGTGGTTTGGGTGAGAACACCATATATTTT
CASGLGENTIYF